The rows below give T cell receptor beta chains drawn from one sample of a study of vaccination and CD4 T cells after COVID-19. TCRdb passed the PCR reads through MiXCR, listing each CDR3 protein once. The data hold approximately 11,000 distinct CDR3 sequences, with roughly 40% observed a single time. Antigens of these TCRs are unknown. Sequenced input: CD4+ T cells from blood, cultured in vitro. These TCRs come from a human donor who had recovered from COVID-19. Both conserved end residues are part of each CDR3. The D gene is left open where the match is weak. Not every row has a clone size; where given, it reads once, few, many or a size class.

j_call: TRBJ2-5
clone_size: .
v_call: TRBV6-1
d_call: .
cdr3_aa: CASSPGLQETQYF
cdr3_nt: TGTGCCAGCAGTCCAGGTCTTCAAGAGACCCAGTACTTC

j_call: TRBJ2-5
clone_size: .
v_call: TRBV6-2/TRBV6-3
d_call: TRBD2
cdr3_aa: CASSSPRFSGGLYQETQYF
cdr3_nt: TGTGCCAGCAGTTCCCCCCGCTTTAGCGGGGGTCTGTACCAAGAGACCCAGTACTTC

j_call: TRBJ2-5
clone_size: few
v_call: TRBV20-1
d_call: .
cdr3_aa: CSAGERGAQETQYF
cdr3_nt: TGCAGTGCCGGGGAACGGGGGGCCCAAGAGACCCAGTACTTC

j_call: TRBJ1-5
clone_size: .
v_call: TRBV4-1
d_call: .
cdr3_aa: CASSPIRGNQPQHF
cdr3_nt: TGCGCCAGCAGCCCAATTAGGGGTAATCAGCCCCAGCATTTT

j_call: TRBJ1-6
clone_size: .
v_call: TRBV11-2
d_call: TRBD1
cdr3_aa: CASSLGTGTLGSPLHF
cdr3_nt: TGTGCCAGCAGCTTAGGGACAGGGACTTTAGGCTCACCCCTCCACTTT

j_call: TRBJ2-5
clone_size: .
v_call: TRBV7-9
d_call: .
cdr3_aa: CASSRGRRETQYF
cdr3_nt: TGTGCCAGCAGCCGCGGACGAAGGGAGACCCAGTACTTC

j_call: TRBJ1-4
clone_size: .
v_call: TRBV6-2/TRBV6-3
d_call: .
cdr3_aa: CASSYSIKINEKLFF
cdr3_nt: TGTGCCAGCAGTTACTCGATCAAGATTAATGAAAAACTGTTTTTT

j_call: TRBJ2-3
clone_size: few
v_call: TRBV27
d_call: .
cdr3_aa: CASSPGQLGDTQYF
cdr3_nt: TGTGCCAGCAGTCCCGGACAGCTTGGGGATACGCAGTATTTT

j_call: TRBJ1-1
clone_size: few
v_call: TRBV20-1
d_call: .
cdr3_aa: CSARKDNTEAFF
cdr3_nt: TGCAGTGCTAGAAAAGATAACACTGAAGCTTTCTTT

j_call: TRBJ1-2
clone_size: few
v_call: TRBV6-5
d_call: .
cdr3_aa: CASSYGGVDGYTF
cdr3_nt: TGTGCCAGCAGTTATGGAGGGGTTGATGGCTACACCTTC

j_call: TRBJ1-6
clone_size: few
v_call: TRBV10-3
d_call: .
cdr3_aa: CATQTVGPGESPLHF
cdr3_nt: TGTGCCACCCAAACCGTGGGACCTGGGGAGTCACCCCTCCACTTT

j_call: TRBJ2-5
clone_size: few
v_call: TRBV7-8
d_call: TRBD2
cdr3_aa: CASSRIHTSGGAHSRETQYF
cdr3_nt: TGTGCCAGCAGCCGCATACACACTAGCGGGGGGGCCCACAGTAGAGAGACCCAGTACTTC

j_call: TRBJ2-3
clone_size: .
v_call: TRBV7-2
d_call: .
cdr3_aa: CASSLNGHLAVSDTQYF
cdr3_nt: TGTGCCAGCAGCTTAAATGGACACCTGGCGGTCTCAGATACGCAGTATTTT

j_call: TRBJ1-6
clone_size: few
v_call: TRBV30
d_call: .
cdr3_aa: CAWSEGYRPSSYNSPLHF
cdr3_nt: TGTGCCTGGAGTGAAGGATACAGGCCTAGCTCCTATAATTCACCCCTCCACTTT

j_call: TRBJ2-3
clone_size: .
v_call: TRBV19
d_call: TRBD1
cdr3_aa: CASSIVARGRNTQYF
cdr3_nt: TGTGCCAGTAGTATAGTTGCCAGGGGGCGAAATACGCAGTATTTT

j_call: TRBJ2-1
clone_size: few
v_call: TRBV6-4
d_call: .
cdr3_aa: CASSDSRRGNEQFF
cdr3_nt: TGTGCCAGCAGTGACTCGCGGCGGGGCAATGAGCAGTTCTTC

j_call: TRBJ2-7
clone_size: .
v_call: TRBV27
d_call: .
cdr3_aa: CASRGMGRSYEQYF
cdr3_nt: TGTGCCAGCAGGGGGATGGGGAGATCCTACGAGCAGTACTTC

j_call: TRBJ1-1
clone_size: few
v_call: TRBV6-1
d_call: .
cdr3_aa: CASRSPGRKSRDTEAFF
cdr3_nt: TGTGCCAGCAGATCCCCGGGGAGGAAAAGCAGAGATACTGAAGCTTTCTTT

j_call: TRBJ2-3
clone_size: .
v_call: TRBV20-1
d_call: TRBD2
cdr3_aa: CSARGSGGALGDTQYF
cdr3_nt: TGCAGTGCTAGAGGGAGCGGGGGGGCCTTAGGAGATACGCAGTATTTT

j_call: TRBJ1-1
clone_size: .
v_call: TRBV5-1
d_call: .
cdr3_aa: CASKLLGETEAFF
cdr3_nt: TGCGCCAGCAAATTACTAGGGGAGACTGAAGCTTTCTTT

j_call: TRBJ2-7
clone_size: .
v_call: TRBV7-2
d_call: TRBD2
cdr3_aa: CASSVGTSVTYEQYF
cdr3_nt: TGTGCCAGCAGCGTGGGGACTAGCGTCACCTACGAGCAGTACTTC

j_call: TRBJ2-7
clone_size: .
v_call: TRBV27
d_call: .
cdr3_aa: CASSPDWSYEQYF
cdr3_nt: TGTGCCAGCAGTCCGGATTGGAGCTACGAGCAGTACTTC

j_call: TRBJ1-3
clone_size: few
v_call: TRBV19
d_call: .
cdr3_aa: CASSPVGGNTIYF
cdr3_nt: TGTGCCAGTAGCCCCGTGGGAGGAAACACCATATATTTT

j_call: TRBJ1-1
clone_size: .
v_call: TRBV30
d_call: .
cdr3_aa: CAWRVGGYTEAFF
cdr3_nt: TGTGCCTGGAGAGTAGGGGGATACACTGAAGCTTTCTTT

j_call: TRBJ1-6
clone_size: .
v_call: TRBV6-1
d_call: TRBD1
cdr3_aa: CASSERGQGYNSPLHF
cdr3_nt: TGTGCCAGCAGTGAACGCGGACAGGGGTATAATTCACCCCTCCACTTT

j_call: TRBJ1-6
clone_size: .
v_call: TRBV11-2
d_call: TRBD1
cdr3_aa: CASSPGGTHSPLHF
cdr3_nt: TGTGCCAGCAGCCCAGGGGGAACACATTCACCCCTCCACTTT

j_call: TRBJ1-6
clone_size: .
v_call: TRBV27
d_call: .
cdr3_aa: CASSFGSYNSPLHF
cdr3_nt: TGTGCCAGCAGTTTCGGGTCCTATAATTCACCCCTCCACTTT

j_call: TRBJ1-3
clone_size: few
v_call: TRBV6-1
d_call: .
cdr3_aa: CASSGVRSGNTIYF
cdr3_nt: TGTGCCAGCAGTGGCGTGAGGTCTGGAAACACCATATATTTT

j_call: TRBJ2-1
clone_size: .
v_call: TRBV6-1
d_call: TRBD2
cdr3_aa: CASSRLAVGNNEQFF
cdr3_nt: TGTGCCAGCAGCCGACTAGCTGTGGGTAACAATGAGCAGTTCTTC

j_call: TRBJ2-1
clone_size: .
v_call: TRBV30
d_call: .
cdr3_aa: CAWSVRGDEQFF
cdr3_nt: TGTGCCTGGAGTGTGCGGGGCGATGAGCAGTTCTTC

j_call: TRBJ2-3
clone_size: .
v_call: TRBV2
d_call: .
cdr3_aa: CASSTTDTQYF
cdr3_nt: TGTGCCAGCAGTACCACAGATACGCAGTATTTT

j_call: TRBJ2-3
clone_size: few
v_call: TRBV2
d_call: TRBD1
cdr3_aa: CASRQGLTSTDTQYF
cdr3_nt: TGTGCCAGCCGACAGGGGTTAACTAGCACAGATACGCAGTATTTT

j_call: TRBJ1-1
clone_size: .
v_call: TRBV12-3/TRBV12-4
d_call: .
cdr3_aa: CASSSRGGVPNEAFF
cdr3_nt: TGTGCCAGCAGTTCCAGGGGAGGGGTACCAAATGAAGCTTTCTTT

j_call: TRBJ2-7
clone_size: .
v_call: TRBV20-1
d_call: .
cdr3_aa: CSAIRGSGEVYEQYF
cdr3_nt: TGCAGTGCCATCAGGGGATCGGGGGAGGTCTACGAGCAGTACTTC

j_call: TRBJ1-1
clone_size: .
v_call: TRBV5-1
d_call: .
cdr3_aa: CASSLRQANTEAFF
cdr3_nt: TGCGCCAGCAGCTTGAGACAGGCGAACACTGAAGCTTTCTTT

j_call: TRBJ2-3
clone_size: few
v_call: TRBV27
d_call: .
cdr3_aa: CASSLLSTSTDTQYF
cdr3_nt: TGTGCCAGCAGTTTATTGTCCACCTCCACAGATACGCAGTATTTT

j_call: TRBJ2-6
clone_size: few
v_call: TRBV10-3
d_call: .
cdr3_aa: CASSTVRGANVLTF
cdr3_nt: TGTGCCAGCAGTACGGTCAGAGGGGCCAACGTCCTGACTTTC

j_call: TRBJ1-5
clone_size: few
v_call: TRBV10-1
d_call: .
cdr3_aa: CASSESCGSGIQPQHF
cdr3_nt: TGCGCCAGCAGTGAGTCGTGCGGCTCAGGGATTCAGCCCCAGCATTTT

j_call: TRBJ1-5
clone_size: .
v_call: TRBV6-2/TRBV6-3
d_call: .
cdr3_aa: CASSYSRRWVREKRDSNQPQHF
cdr3_nt: TGTGCCAGCAGTTACTCGAGAAGATGGGTAAGGGAGAAGAGGGATAGCAATCAGCCCCAGCATTTT

j_call: TRBJ1-1
clone_size: .
v_call: TRBV11-3
d_call: .
cdr3_aa: CASSFPRSPEAFF
cdr3_nt: TGTGCCAGCAGCTTCCCCCGGAGCCCTGAAGCTTTCTTT

j_call: TRBJ1-6
clone_size: .
v_call: TRBV21-1
d_call: .
cdr3_aa: CASLQDRGDSPLHF
cdr3_nt: TGTGCCAGCCTACAGGACAGAGGAGATTCACCCCTCCACTTT

j_call: TRBJ2-1
clone_size: once
v_call: TRBV6-2/TRBV6-3
d_call: TRBD2
cdr3_aa: CASSYVGSGYNEQFF
cdr3_nt: TGTGCCAGCAGTTATGTAGGTAGCGGGTACAATGAGCAGTTCTTC

j_call: TRBJ2-3
clone_size: .
v_call: TRBV4-1
d_call: TRBD2
cdr3_aa: CASRPGGAGRSTDTQYF
cdr3_nt: TGCGCCAGCAGGCCCGGGGGAGCGGGGCGTAGCACAGATACGCAGTATTTT

j_call: TRBJ2-7
clone_size: few
v_call: TRBV6-5
d_call: .
cdr3_aa: CASSSPLGREQYF
cdr3_nt: TGTGCCAGCAGTTCTCCCCTGGGTCGCGAGCAGTACTTC

j_call: TRBJ2-3
clone_size: .
v_call: TRBV5-1
d_call: TRBD1
cdr3_aa: CASSWDSSTDTQYF
cdr3_nt: TGCGCCAGCAGCTGGGACAGCTCCACAGATACGCAGTATTTT

j_call: TRBJ1-3
clone_size: few
v_call: TRBV7-6
d_call: .
cdr3_aa: CASSSRQGNTIYF
cdr3_nt: TGTGCCAGCAGCTCGAGACAGGGAAACACCATATATTTT

j_call: TRBJ2-6
clone_size: .
v_call: TRBV14
d_call: TRBD2
cdr3_aa: CASSQDQGWDYSGANVLTF
cdr3_nt: TGTGCCAGCAGCCAAGATCAAGGGTGGGACTACTCTGGGGCCAACGTCCTGACTTTC

j_call: TRBJ2-5
clone_size: .
v_call: TRBV10-3
d_call: .
cdr3_aa: CAITSGEGETQYF
cdr3_nt: TGTGCCATCACATCAGGGGAAGGGGAGACCCAGTACTTC

j_call: TRBJ2-2
clone_size: few
v_call: TRBV6-1
d_call: .
cdr3_aa: CASRGLGTGELFF
cdr3_nt: TGTGCCAGCAGAGGCTTGGGTACCGGGGAGCTGTTTTTT

j_call: TRBJ1-2
clone_size: few
v_call: TRBV19
d_call: TRBD1
cdr3_aa: CASQGAAGYTF
cdr3_nt: TGTGCCAGCCAGGGGGCTGCTGGCTACACCTTC

j_call: TRBJ1-1
clone_size: few
v_call: TRBV20-1
d_call: .
cdr3_aa: CSAQRQVLGMNTEAFF
cdr3_nt: TGCAGTGCACAGAGACAGGTTTTGGGCATGAACACTGAAGCTTTCTTT

j_call: TRBJ1-1
clone_size: .
v_call: TRBV15
d_call: .
cdr3_aa: CATSRVEGLRPMVTEAFF
cdr3_nt: TGTGCCACCAGCAGAGTAGAAGGGTTAAGGCCTATGGTCACTGAAGCTTTCTTT

j_call: TRBJ1-2
clone_size: .
v_call: TRBV11-1
d_call: .
cdr3_aa: CASSFFSYGYTF
cdr3_nt: TGTGCCAGCAGCTTTTTCAGCTATGGCTACACCTTC

j_call: TRBJ1-2
clone_size: few
v_call: TRBV20-1
d_call: TRBD1
cdr3_aa: CSARPTGERGYTF
cdr3_nt: TGCAGTGCTAGACCGACAGGGGAACGTGGCTACACCTTC